In its sample, the clone carrying this T cell receptor beta chain was seen a few times. This sample is drawn from a study of blood T cells in healthy people across ages. Those donating, healthy Caucasian individuals from Russia, were aged about 6 to 90. Isolation per sample recovered at least 7 million PBMCs. A sample-barcoded 5' primer and a J-beta primer mix were used in a second PCR of about 6 to 12 cycles. All cDNA molecules were each tagged by a template-switch adaptor with 12 random nucleotides. TCRdb re-derived calls from the 5' RACE reads in MiXCR, one entry per CDR3 protein. The repertoire holds roughly 560,000 distinct CDR3 sequences, with less than 25% as singletons. The same sample was also used in a study of T cells of mothers and their children. That study adds: Added by the second PCR's M1S primer were sample barcodes and 2-4 random nucleotides.

Sequencing was performed on blood. The TCR originated in a boy aged 5-17 years in good health.

CDR3 bases: TGTGCCAGCACCGAAAATACCGGGAAGATCAATGAGCAGTTCTTC. Encoded protein: CASTENTGKINEQFF. V gene TRBV9 combines with J gene TRBJ2-1; tentative D call: TRBD2 (5 bases). CDR1 SGDLS and CDR2 YYNGEE come from the germline V gene. V was cut by 6 bases and J by 6 bases, with 19 bases left in between. The CDR3 spans 15 residues.